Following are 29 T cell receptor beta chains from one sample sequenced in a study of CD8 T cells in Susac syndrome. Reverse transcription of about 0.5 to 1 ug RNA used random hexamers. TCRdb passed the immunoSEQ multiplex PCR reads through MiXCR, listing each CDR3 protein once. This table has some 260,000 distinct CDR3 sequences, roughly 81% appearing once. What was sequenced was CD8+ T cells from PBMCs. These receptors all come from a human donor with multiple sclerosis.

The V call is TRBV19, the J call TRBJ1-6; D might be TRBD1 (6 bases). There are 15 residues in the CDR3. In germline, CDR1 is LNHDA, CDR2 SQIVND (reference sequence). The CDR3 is CVTLSPGASNSPLHF. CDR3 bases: TGTGTCACCCTTTCTCCAGGGGCATCGAATTCACCCCTCCACTTT. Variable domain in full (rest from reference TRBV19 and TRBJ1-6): DGGITQSPKYLFRKEGQNVTLSCEQNLNHDAMYWYRQDPGQGLRLIYYSQIVNDFQKGDIAEGYSVSREKKESFPLTVTSAQKNPTAFYLCVTLSPGASNSPLHFGNGTRLTVT.

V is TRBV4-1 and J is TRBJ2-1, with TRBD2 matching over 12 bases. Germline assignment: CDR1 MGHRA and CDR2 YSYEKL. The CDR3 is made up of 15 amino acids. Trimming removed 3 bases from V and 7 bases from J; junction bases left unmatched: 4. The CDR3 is CASSQRLAGENEQFF. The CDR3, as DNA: TGCGCCAGCAGCCAGAGACTAGCGGGAGAGAATGAGCAGTTCTTC.

Here the CDR3 DNA reads TGTGCCGGCCACCGAGACGGCACCGGGGAGCTGTTTTTT. The encoded protein is CAGHRDGTGELFF. The chain joins TRBV7-9 to TRBJ2-2; no definite D call. CDR3 length: 13 amino acids. CDR1 and CDR2 from the germline V gene are SEHNR and FQNEAQ (reference sequence). V lost 11 bases and J lost 4, with 14 bases in between.

The CDR3 region is CASSLLGRRETQYF. CDR3 bases: TGTGCCAGCAGCCTTCTTGGGAGGAGAGAGACCCAGTACTTC. This chain uses TRBV6-1 with TRBJ2-5; the D gene is possibly TRBD2 (6 bases). Germline CDR1 and CDR2: MNHNS and SASEGT. Trimming stripped 6 bases from V and 4 bases from J, with 15 bases between. The CDR3 has 14 residues.

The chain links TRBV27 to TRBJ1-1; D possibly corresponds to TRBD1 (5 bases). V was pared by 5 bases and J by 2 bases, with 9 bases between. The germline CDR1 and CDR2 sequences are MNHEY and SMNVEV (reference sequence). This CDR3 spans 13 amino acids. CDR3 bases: TGTGCCAGCAGTAGGACACGAAACACTGAAGCTTTCTTT. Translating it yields CASSRTRNTEAFF.

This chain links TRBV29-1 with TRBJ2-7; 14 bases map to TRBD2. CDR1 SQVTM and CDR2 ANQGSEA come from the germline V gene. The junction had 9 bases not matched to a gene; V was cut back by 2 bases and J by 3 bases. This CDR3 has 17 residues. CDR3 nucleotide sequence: TGCAGCGTTGAAATTCGGACTAGCGGGAGGCTACTCTACGAGCAGTACTTC. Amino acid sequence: CSVEIRTSGRLLYEQYF.

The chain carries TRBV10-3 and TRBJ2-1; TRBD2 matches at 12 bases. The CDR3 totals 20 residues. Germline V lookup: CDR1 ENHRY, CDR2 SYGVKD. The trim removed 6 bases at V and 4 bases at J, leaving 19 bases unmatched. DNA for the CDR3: TGTGCCATCAGACCAAGACTAGCGGGAGTCCGGCTCCAACATTACAATGAGCAGTTCTTC. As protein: CAIRPRLAGVRLQHYNEQFF.

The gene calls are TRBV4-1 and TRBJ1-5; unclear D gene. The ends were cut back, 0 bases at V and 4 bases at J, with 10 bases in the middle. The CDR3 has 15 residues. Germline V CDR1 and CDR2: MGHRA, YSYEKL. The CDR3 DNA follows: TGCGCCAGCAGCCAAGATCCCAGGCCAAATCAGCCCCAGCATTTT. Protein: CASSQDPRPNQPQHF.

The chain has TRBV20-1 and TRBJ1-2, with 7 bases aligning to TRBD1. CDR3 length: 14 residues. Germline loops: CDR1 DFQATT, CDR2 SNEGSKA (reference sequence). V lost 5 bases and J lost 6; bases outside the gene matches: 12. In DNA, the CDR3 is TGCAGTGCTGGGACAGTCTATGGGAACGATGGCTACACCTTC. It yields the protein CSAGTVYGNDGYTF.

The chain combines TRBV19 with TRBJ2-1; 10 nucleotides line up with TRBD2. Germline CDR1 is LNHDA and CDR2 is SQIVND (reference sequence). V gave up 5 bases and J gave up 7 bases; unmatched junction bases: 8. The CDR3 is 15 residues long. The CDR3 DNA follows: TGTGCCAGTAGTTACGGACTAGCGGAAGGAAATGAGCAGTTCTTC. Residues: CASSYGLAEGNEQFF.

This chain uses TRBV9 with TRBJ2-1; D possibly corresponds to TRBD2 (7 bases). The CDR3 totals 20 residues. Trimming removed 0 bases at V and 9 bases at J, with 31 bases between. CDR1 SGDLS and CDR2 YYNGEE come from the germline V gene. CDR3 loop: CASSVVGLGSEIAGGAEQFF. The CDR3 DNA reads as TGTGCCAGCAGCGTAGTCGGGTTGGGGAGCGAGATCGCTGGGGGGGCTGAGCAGTTCTTC.

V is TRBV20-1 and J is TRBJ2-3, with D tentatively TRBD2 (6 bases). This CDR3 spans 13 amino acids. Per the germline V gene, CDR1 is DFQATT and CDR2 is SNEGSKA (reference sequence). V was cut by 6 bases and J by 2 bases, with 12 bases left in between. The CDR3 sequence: CSAGLPNTDTQYF. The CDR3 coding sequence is TGCAGTGCAGGACTACCAAACACAGATACGCAGTATTTT.

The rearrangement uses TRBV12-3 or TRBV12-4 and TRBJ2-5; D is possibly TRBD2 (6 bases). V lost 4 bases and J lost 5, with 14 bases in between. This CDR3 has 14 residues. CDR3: CASSSGGSLETQYF. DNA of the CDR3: TGTGCCAGCAGTTCTGGGGGGAGTTTGGAGACCCAGTACTTC.

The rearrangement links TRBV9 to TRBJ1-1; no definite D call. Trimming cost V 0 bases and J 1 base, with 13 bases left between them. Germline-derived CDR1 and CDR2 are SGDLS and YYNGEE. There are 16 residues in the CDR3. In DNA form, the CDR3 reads TGTGCCAGCAGCGTAGCTTACCGGACTGGGAACACTGAAGCTTTCTTT. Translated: CASSVAYRTGNTEAFF.

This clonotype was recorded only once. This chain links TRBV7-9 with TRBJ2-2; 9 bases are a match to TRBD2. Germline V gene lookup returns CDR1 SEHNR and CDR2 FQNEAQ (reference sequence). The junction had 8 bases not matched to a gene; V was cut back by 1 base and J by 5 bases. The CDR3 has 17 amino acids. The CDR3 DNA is TGTGCCAGCAGCTTAGAAGCGGGAGGCTGGAAAACCGGGGAGCTGTTTTTT. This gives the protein CASSLEAGGWKTGELFF.

The CDR3 reads CASSEKIRDTNQPQHF. The DNA for the CDR3 is TGTGCCAGCAGTGAAAAGATTCGCGATACCAATCAGCCCCAGCATTTT. The chain employs TRBV2 and TRBJ1-5; D is unclear. The V end lost 2 bases, the J end lost 3 bases, and 14 bases lay between the germline ends. CDR1 SNHLY and CDR2 FYNNEI come from the germline V gene. This CDR3 contains 16 residues.

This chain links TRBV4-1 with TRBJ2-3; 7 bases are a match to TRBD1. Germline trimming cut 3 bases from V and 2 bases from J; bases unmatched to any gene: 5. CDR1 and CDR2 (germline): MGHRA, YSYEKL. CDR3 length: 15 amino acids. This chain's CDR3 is CASSHGTEYTDTQYF. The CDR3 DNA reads TGCGCCAGCAGCCACGGGACAGAATACACAGATACGCAGTATTTT.

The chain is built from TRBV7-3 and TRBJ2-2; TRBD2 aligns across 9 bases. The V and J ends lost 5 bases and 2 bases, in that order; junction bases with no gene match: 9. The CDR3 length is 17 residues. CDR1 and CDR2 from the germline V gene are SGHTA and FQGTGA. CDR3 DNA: TGTGCCAGCAGCCCCTTCACTAGCGGGCTTAACACCGGGGAGCTGTTTTTT. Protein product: CASSPFTSGLNTGELFF.

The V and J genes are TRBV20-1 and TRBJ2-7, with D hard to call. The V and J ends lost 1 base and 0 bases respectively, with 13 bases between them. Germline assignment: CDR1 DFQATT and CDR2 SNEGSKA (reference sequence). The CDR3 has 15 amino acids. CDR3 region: CSARGPLLPSYEQYF. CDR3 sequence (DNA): TGCAGTGCTAGAGGTCCTTTGTTGCCCTCCTACGAGCAGTACTTC.

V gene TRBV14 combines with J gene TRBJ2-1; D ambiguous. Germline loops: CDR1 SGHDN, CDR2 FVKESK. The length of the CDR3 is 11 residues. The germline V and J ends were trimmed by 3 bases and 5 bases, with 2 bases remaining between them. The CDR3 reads CASSQDNEQFF. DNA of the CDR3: TGTGCCAGCAGCCAGGACAATGAGCAGTTCTTC.

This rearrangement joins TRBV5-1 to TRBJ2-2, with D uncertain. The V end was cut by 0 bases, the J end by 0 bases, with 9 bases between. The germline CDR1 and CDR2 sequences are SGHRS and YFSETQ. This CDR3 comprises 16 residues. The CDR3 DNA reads TGCGCCAGCAGCTTGGATGGACCCCCGAACACCGGGGAGCTGTTTTTT. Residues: CASSLDGPPNTGELFF.

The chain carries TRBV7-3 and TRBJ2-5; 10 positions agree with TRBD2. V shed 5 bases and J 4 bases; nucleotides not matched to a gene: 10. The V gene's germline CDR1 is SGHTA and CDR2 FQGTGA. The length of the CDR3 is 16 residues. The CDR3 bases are TGTGCCAGCAGCCCCGGACTAGCGGTGGGCCGAGAGACCCAGTACTTC. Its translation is CASSPGLAVGRETQYF.

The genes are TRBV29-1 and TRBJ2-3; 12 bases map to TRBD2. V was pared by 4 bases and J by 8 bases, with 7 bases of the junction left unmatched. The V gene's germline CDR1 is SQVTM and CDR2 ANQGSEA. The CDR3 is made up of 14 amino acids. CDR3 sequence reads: CSVGLAGEGATQYF. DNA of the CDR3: TGCAGCGTTGGACTAGCGGGAGAGGGAGCTACGCAGTATTTT.

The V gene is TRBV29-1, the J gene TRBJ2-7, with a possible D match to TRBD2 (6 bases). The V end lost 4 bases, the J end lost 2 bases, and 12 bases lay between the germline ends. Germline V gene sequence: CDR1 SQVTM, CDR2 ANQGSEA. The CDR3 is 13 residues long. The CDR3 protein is CSVGLTRPYEQYF. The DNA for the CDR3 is TGCAGCGTTGGACTGACTAGGCCCTACGAGCAGTACTTC.

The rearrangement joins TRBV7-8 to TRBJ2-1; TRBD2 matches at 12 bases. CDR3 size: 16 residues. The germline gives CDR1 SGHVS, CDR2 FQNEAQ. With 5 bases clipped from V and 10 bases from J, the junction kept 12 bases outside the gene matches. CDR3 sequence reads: CASSQTTSGSAWEQFF. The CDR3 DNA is TGTGCCAGCAGCCAAACGACTAGCGGGAGCGCTTGGGAGCAGTTCTTC.

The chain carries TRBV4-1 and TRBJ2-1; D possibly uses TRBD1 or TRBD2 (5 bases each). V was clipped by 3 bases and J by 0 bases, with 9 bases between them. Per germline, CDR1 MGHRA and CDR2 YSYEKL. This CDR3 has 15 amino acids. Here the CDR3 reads CASSHPGSSYNEQFF. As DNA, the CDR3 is TGCGCCAGCAGCCATCCAGGGAGCTCCTACAATGAGCAGTTCTTC.

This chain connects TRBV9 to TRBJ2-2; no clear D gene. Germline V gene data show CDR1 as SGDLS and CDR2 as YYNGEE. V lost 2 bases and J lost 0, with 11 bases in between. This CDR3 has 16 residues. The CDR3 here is CASSVARHSNTGELFF. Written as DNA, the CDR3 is TGTGCCAGCAGCGTTGCGAGACATTCGAACACCGGGGAGCTGTTTTTT.

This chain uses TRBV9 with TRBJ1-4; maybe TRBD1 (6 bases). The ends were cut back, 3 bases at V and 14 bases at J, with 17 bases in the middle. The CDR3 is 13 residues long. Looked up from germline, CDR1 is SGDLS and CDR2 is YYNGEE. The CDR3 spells CASSAEGVGSLFF. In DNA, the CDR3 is TGTGCCAGCAGCGCGGAGGGGGTGGGGAGCCTGTTTTTT.

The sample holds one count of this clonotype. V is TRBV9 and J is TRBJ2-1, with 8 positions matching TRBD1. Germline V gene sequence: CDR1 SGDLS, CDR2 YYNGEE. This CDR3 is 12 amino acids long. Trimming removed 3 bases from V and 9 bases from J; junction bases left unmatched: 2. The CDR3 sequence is CASSGTGSEQFF. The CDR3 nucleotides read TGTGCCAGCAGCGGGACAGGGAGTGAGCAGTTCTTC.